This entry concerns a single TCR beta chain. This CDR3 is built from 13 residues. CDR1 and CDR2 from the germline V gene are SEHNR and FQNEAQ (reference sequence). V lost 4 bases and J lost 2; bases outside the gene matches: 1. The study ran its PCR with 60 Vbeta and 13 Jbeta primers. Authors' data handling: In a later analysis, some 80 million unique TCR beta chains included roughly 11 million shared by two or more donors. Only in-frame clones appear in the TCRdb table, and some are missing; sequencing was by immunoSEQ multiplex PCR. The V and J calls and clone size were taken over from that table, and D and trimming were inferred from the DNA. The sample lists around 100,000 clones; around three quarters were seen once. The sample belongs to a study of cytomegalovirus exposure and HLA in healthy donors.

The V gene is TRBV7-9, the J gene TRBJ2-5; 7 bases match TRBD1. This clonotype originated in a man aged 50 to 59 in good health and CMV-seropositive. The material sequenced was PBMCs. Here the CDR3 DNA reads TGTGCCAGCAGCTCGGGACAGCAAGAGACCCAGTACTTC. Protein sequence: CASSSGQQETQYF. Full variable domain (outside the CDR3, taken from reference TRBV7-9 and TRBJ2-5): DTGVSQNPRHKITKRGQNVTFRCDPISEHNRLYWYRQTLGQGPEFLTYFQNEAQLEKSRLLSDRFSAERPKGSFSTLEIQRTEQGDSAMYLCASSSGQQETQYFGPGTRLLVL.